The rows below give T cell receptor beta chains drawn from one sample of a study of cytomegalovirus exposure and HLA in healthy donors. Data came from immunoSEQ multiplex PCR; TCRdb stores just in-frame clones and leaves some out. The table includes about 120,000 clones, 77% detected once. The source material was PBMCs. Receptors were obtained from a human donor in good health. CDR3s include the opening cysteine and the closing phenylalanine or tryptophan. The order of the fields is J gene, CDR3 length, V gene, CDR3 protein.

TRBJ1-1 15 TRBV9 CASSVVQGPNTEAFF
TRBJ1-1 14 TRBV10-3 CASKPGQGGTEAFF
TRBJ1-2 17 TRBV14 CASSQERQGKGNYGYTF
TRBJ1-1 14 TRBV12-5 CASTQQTGNTEAFF
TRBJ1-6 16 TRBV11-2 CASSSAPTGVMSPLHF
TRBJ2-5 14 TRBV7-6 CASSLGRIRETQYF
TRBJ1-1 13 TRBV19 CASSFGGATEAFF
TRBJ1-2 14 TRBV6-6 CASSYSGASYGYTF
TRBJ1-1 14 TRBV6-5 CASSYNQLNTEAFF
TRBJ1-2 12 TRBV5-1 CASSTTDYGYTF
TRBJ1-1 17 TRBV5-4 CASSLPEGGAMNTEAFF
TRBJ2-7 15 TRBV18 CASSPETGGRYEQYF
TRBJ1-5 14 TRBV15 CATSEFASNQPQHF
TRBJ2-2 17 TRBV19 CASSHPTSGLGTGELFF
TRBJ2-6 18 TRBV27 CASSLSIPQGAGANVLTF
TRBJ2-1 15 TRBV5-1 CASSPRTSGGSEQFF
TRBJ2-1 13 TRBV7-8 CASSLAGLGKVVF
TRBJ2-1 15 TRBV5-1 CASSLVGQGIYEQFF
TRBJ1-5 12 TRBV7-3 CASSLAGGPQHF
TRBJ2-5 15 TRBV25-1 CASSPREGAQETQYF
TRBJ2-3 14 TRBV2 CASSDTSGADTQYF
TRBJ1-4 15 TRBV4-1 CASSQQTGGNEKLFF
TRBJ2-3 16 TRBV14 CASSPTYRDSTDTQYF
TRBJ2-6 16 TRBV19 CASRRTVYSGANVLTF
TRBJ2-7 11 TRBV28 CASSSRYEQYF
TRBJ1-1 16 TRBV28 CASSSVGRGLNTEAFF
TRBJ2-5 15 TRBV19 CASSTSAGEMETQYF
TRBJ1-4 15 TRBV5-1 CASSGTGGRNEKLFF
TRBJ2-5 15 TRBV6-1 CASSEVVRGRETQYF
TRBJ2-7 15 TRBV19 CASSIRAQGSYEQYF
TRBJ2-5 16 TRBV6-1 CASSDLAGGPQETQYF
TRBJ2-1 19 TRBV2 CASSPLEGGLAGGQNEQFF
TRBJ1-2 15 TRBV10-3 CAITGRDGGLYGYTF
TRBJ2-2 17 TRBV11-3 CASSRGAGTSYTGELFF
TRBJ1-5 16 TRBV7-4 CASSGYRARSNQPQHF
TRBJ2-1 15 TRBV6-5 CASGRLAETYNEQFF
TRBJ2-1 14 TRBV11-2 CASSLGAGGIEQFF
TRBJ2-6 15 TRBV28 CASGGSSSGANVLTF
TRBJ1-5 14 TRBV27 CASSPGQGYQPQHF
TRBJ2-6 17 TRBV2 CASSAGQASSGANVLTF
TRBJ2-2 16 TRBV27 CASSLFPAGNTGELFF
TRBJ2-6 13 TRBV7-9 CAGGAAGANVLTF
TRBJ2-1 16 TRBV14 CASSQGTSGAYNEQFF
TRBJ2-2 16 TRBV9 CASSPRGSANTGELFF
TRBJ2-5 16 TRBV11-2 CASSLGRQGNQETQYF
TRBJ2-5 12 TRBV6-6 CASSYSGGTQYF
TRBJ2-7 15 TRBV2 CASSGLAGGPDEQYF
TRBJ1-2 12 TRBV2 CASRGQHYGYTF
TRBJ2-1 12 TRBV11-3 CASSLVSHEQFF
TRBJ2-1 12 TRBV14 CASSPGHNEQFF
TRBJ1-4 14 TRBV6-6 CASRGRATNEKLFF
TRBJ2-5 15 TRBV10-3 CAISESRGARETQYF
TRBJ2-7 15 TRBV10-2 CATLPATTGLYEQYF
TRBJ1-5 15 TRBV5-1 CASSLAGGSNQPQHF
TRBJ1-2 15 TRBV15 CATSRDSAGEGGWTF
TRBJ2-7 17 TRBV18 CASSSSYLTGQTYEQYF
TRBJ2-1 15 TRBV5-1 CASSLVAGGPSEQFF
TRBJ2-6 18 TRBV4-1 CASSQGTGGRSGANVLTF
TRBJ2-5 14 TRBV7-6 CASSRRTGGETQYF